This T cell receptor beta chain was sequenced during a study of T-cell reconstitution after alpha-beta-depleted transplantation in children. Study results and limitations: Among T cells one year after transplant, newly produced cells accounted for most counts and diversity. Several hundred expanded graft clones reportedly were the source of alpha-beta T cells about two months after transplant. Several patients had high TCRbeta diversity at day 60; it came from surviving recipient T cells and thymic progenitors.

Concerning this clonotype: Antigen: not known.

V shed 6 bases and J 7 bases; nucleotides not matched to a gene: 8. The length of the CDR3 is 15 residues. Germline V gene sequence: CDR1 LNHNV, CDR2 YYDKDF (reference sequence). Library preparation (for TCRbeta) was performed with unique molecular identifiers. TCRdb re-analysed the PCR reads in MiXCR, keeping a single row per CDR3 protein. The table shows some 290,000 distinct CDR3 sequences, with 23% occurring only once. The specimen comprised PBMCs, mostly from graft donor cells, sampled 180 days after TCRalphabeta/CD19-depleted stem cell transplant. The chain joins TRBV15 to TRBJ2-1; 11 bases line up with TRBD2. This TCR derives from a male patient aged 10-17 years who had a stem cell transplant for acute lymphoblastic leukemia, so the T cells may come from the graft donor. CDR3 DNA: TGTGCCACCAGAATCTCGACTAGCGGGAAAAATGAGCAGTTCTTC. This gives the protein CATRISTSGKNEQFF.